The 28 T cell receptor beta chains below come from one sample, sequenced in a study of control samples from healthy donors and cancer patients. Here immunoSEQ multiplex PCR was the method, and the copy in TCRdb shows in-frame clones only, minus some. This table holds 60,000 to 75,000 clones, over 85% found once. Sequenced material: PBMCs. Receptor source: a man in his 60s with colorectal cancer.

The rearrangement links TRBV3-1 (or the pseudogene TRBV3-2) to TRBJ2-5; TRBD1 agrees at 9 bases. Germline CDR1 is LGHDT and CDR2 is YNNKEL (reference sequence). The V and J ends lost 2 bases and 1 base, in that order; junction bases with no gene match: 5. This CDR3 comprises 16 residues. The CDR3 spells CASSQLRDRAQETQYF. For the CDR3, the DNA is TGTGCCAGCAGCCAACTCCGGGACAGGGCCCAAGAGACCCAGTACTTC.

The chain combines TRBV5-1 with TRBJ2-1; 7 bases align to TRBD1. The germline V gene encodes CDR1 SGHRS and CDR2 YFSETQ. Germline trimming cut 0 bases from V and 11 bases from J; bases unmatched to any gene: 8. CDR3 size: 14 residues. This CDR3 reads CASSLADVGGKQFF. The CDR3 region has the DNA TGCGCCAGCAGCTTGGCCGATGTAGGGGGCAAGCAGTTCTTC.

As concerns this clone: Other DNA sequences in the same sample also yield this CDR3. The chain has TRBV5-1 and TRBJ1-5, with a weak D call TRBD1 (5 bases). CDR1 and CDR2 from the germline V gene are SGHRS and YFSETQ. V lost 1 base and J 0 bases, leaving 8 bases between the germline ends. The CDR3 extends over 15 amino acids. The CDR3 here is CASSLSGISNQPQHF. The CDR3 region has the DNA TGCGCCAGCAGCTTGTCAGGGATTAGCAATCAGCCCCAGCATTTT.

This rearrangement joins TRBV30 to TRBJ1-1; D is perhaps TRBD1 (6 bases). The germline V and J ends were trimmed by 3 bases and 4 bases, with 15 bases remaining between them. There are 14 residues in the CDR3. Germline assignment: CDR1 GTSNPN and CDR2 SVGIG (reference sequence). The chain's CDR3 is CAWSVTYRATEAFF. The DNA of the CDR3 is TGTGCCTGGAGCGTTACCTACAGGGCCACTGAAGCTTTCTTT.

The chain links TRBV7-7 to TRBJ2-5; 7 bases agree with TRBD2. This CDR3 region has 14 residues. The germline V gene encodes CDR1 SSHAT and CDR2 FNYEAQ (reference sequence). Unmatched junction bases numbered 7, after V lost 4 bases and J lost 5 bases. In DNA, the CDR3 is TGTGCCAGCAGCTCGGGACTACCCCCCGAGACCCAGTACTTC. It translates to CASSSGLPPETQYF.

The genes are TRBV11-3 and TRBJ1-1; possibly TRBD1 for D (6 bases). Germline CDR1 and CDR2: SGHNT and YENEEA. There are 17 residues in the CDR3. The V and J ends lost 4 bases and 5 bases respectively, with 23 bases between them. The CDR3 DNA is TGTGCCAGCAGCTCGGTCGGGGGGCCCTTTTCGTCAACTGAAGCTTTCTTT. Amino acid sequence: CASSSVGGPFSSTEAFF.

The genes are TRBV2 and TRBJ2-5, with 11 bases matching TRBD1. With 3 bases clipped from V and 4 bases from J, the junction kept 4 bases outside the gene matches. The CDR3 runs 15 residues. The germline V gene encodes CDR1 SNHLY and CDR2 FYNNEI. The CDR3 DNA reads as TGTGCCAGCAGTGAGGACAGGGGGCGCCCAGAGACCCAGTACTTC. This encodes CASSEDRGRPETQYF.

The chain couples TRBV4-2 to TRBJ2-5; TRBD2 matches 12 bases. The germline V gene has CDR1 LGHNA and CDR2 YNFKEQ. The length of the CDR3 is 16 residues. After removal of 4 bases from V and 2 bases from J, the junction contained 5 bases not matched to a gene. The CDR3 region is CASSPLLAGGQETQYF. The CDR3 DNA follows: TGTGCCAGCAGCCCGCTTCTAGCGGGAGGGCAAGAGACCCAGTACTTC.

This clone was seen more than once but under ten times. CDR3 residues: CASSPTSRGTQYF. For the CDR3, the DNA is TGTGCCAGCAGTCCCACTAGCCGAGGGACCCAGTACTTC. This chain connects TRBV6-5 to TRBJ2-5, with D perhaps TRBD2 (6 bases). Trimming removed 5 bases from V and 7 bases from J, with 14 bases in between. This CDR3 spans 13 amino acids. Germline loops: CDR1 MNHEY, CDR2 SVGAGI.

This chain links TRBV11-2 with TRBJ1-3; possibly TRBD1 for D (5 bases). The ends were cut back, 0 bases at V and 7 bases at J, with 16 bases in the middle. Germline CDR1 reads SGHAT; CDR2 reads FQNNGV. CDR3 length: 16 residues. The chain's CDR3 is CASSLDMDTAGNTIYF. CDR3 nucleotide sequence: TGTGCCAGCAGCTTAGATATGGACACGGCCGGGAACACCATATATTTT.

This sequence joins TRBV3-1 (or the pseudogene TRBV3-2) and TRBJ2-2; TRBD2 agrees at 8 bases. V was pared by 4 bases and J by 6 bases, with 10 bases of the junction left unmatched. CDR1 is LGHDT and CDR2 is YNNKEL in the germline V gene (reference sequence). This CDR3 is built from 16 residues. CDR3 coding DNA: TGTGCCAGCAGCCCACAGGCGGGGGGCTCACCCGGGGAGCTGTTTTTT. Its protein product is CASSPQAGGSPGELFF.

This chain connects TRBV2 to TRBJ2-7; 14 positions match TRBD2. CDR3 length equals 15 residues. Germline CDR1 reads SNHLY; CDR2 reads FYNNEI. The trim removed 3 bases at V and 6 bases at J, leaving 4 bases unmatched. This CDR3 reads CASSEGLAGVGEQYF. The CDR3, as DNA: TGTGCCAGCAGTGAGGGACTAGCGGGGGTAGGCGAGCAGTACTTC. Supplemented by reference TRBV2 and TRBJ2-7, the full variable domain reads EPEVTQTPSHQVTQMGQEVILRCVPISNHLYFYWYRQILGQKVEFLVSFYNNEISEKSEIFDDQFSVERPDGSNFTLKIRSTKLEDSAMYFCASSEGLAGVGEQYFGPGTRLTVT.

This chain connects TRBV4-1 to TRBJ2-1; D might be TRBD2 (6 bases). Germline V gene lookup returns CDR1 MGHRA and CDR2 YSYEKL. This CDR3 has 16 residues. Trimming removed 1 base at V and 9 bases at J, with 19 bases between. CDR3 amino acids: CASSQGEAQPRSEQFF. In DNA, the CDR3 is TGCGCCAGCAGCCAAGGGGAGGCTCAACCTAGGAGTGAGCAGTTCTTC.

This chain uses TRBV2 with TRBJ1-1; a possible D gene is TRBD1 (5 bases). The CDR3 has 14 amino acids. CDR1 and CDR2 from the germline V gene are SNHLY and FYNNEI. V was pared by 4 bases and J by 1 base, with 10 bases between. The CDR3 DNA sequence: TGTGCCAGCAGTGCCGCAGGGAGGAACACTGAAGCTTTCTTT. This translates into CASSAAGRNTEAFF.

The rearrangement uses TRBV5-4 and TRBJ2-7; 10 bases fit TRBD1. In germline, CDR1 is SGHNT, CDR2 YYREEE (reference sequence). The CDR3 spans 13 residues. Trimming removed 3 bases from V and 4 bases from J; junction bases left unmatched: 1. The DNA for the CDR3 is TGTGCCAGCAGCTGGACAGGGGGATACGAGCAGTACTTC. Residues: CASSWTGGYEQYF.

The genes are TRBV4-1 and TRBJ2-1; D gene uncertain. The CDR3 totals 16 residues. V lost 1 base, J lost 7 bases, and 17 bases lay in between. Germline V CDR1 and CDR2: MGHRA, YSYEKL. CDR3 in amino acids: CASSQAESRTFNEQFF. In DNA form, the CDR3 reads TGCGCCAGCAGCCAAGCGGAGAGCCGGACGTTTAATGAGCAGTTCTTC.

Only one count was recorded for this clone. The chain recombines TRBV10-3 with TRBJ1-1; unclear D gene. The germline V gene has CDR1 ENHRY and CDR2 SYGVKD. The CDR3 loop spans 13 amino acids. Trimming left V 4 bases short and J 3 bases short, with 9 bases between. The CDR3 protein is CAISVDPDTEAFF. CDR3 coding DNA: TGTGCCATCAGTGTCGACCCTGACACTGAAGCTTTCTTT.

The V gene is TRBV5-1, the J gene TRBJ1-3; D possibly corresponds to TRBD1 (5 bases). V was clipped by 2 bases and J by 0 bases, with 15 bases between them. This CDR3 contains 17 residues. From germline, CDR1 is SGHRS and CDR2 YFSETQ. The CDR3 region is CASSLKISTDSGNTIYF. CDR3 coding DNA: TGCGCCAGCAGCTTAAAAATCTCGACAGACTCTGGAAACACCATATATTTT.

The CDR3 DNA sequence: TGCGCCAGCAGCGCCCCCGCCGGGCGGAGCTCCTATAATTCACCCCTCCACTTT. Amino acids: CASSAPAGRSSYNSPLHF. The rearrangement uses TRBV5-1 and TRBJ1-6; the D is unclear. Trimming removed 4 bases from V and 0 bases from J, with 17 bases in between. The CDR3 loop spans 18 amino acids. Germline V gene data show CDR1 as SGHRS and CDR2 as YFSETQ.

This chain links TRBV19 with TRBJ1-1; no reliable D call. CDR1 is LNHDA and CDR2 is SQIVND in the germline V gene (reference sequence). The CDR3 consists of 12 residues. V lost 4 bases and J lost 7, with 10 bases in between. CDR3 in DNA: TGTGCCAGTAGTAGCGATGGGAGTGAAGCTTTCTTT. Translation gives CASSSDGSEAFF.

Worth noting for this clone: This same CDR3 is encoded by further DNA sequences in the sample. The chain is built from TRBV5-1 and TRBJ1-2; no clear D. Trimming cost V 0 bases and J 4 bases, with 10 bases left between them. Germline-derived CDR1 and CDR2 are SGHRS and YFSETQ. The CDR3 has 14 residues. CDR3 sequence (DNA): TGCGCCAGCAGCTTGGGTGGGGTAGGCTATGGCTACACCTTC. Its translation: CASSLGGVGYGYTF.

Written as DNA, the CDR3 is TGTGCCAGCAGCTCGACGGGTTTCGCCTACGAGCAGTACTTC. Translated: CASSSTGFAYEQYF. This chain uses TRBV11-2 with TRBJ2-7, with D unresolved. This CDR3 spans 14 amino acids. Germline V gene sequence: CDR1 SGHAT, CDR2 FQNNGV. V was trimmed by 4 bases and J by 2 bases, leaving 12 bases between them.

CDR3 protein: CASSLGDRGKETQYF. CDR3 nucleotides: TGCGCCAGCAGCTTAGGGGACAGGGGGAAAGAGACCCAGTACTTC. The V gene is TRBV5-1, the J gene TRBJ2-5, with 11 bases lining up with TRBD1. Germline-derived CDR1 and CDR2 are SGHRS and YFSETQ. V was pared by 2 bases and J by 3 bases, with 3 bases of the junction left unmatched. This CDR3 is built from 15 residues.

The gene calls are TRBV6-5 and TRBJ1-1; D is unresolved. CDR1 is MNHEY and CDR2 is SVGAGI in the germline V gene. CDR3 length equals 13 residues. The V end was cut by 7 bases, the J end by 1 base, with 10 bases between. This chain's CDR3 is CASKKAGNTEAFF. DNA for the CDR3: TGTGCCAGCAAGAAAGCAGGGAACACTGAAGCTTTCTTT.

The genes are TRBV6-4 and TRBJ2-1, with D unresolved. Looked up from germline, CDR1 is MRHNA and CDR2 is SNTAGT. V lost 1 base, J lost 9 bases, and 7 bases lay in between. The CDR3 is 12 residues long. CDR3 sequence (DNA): TGTGCCAGCAGTGACTGGCGTGGTGAGCAGTTCTTC. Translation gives CASSDWRGEQFF.

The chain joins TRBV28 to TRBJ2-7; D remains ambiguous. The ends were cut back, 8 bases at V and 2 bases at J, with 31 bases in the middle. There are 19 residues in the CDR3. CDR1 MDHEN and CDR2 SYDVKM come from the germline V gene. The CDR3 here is CASVPSLIYFRSDTYEQYF. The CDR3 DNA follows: TGTGCCAGCGTACCCAGTCTGATTTATTTCCGCTCCGACACCTACGAGCAGTACTTC.

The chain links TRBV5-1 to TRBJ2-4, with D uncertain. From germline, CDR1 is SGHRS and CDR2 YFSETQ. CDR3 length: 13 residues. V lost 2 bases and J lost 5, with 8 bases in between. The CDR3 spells CASSLYGENIQYF. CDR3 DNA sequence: TGCGCCAGCAGCTTATACGGAGAAAACATTCAGTACTTC.

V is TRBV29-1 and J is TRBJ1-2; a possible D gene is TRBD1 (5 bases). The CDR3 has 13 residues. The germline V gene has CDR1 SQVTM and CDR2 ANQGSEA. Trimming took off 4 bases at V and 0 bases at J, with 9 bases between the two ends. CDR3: CSVGGVTNYGYTF. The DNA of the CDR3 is TGCAGCGTTGGGGGGGTTACTAACTATGGCTACACCTTC.